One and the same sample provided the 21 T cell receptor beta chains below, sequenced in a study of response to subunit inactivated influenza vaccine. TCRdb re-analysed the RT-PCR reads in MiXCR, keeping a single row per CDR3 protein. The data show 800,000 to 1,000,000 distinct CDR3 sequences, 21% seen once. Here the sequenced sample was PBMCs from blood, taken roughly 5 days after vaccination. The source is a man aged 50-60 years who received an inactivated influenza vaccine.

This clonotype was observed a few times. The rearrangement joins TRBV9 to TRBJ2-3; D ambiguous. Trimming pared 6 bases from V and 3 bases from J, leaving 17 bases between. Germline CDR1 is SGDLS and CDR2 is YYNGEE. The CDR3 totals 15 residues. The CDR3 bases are TGTGCCAGCAATCTCATGGTTGCGGCAACAGATACGCAGTATTTT. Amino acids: CASNLMVAATDTQYF.

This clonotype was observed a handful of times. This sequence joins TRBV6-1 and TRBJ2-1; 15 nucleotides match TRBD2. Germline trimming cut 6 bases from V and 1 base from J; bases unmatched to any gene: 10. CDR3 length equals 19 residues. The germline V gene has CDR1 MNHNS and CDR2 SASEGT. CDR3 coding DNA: TGTGCCAGCAGAAAACGGACTAGCGGGAGGGAGGGTTCCTACAATGAGCAGTTCTTC. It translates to CASRKRTSGREGSYNEQFF.

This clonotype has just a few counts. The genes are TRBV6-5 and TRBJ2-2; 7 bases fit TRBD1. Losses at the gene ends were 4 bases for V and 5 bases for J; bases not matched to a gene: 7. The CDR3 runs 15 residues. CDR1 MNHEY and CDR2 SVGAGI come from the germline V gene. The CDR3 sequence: CASSSAGGITGELFF. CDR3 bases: TGTGCCAGCAGTTCGGCAGGGGGTATTACCGGGGAGCTGTTTTTT.

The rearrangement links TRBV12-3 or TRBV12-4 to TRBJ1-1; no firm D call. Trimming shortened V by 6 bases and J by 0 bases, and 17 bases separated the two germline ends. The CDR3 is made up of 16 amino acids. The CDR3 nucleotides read TGTGCCAGCAGCCCATATCCGCAGGCTATGAACACTGAAGCTTTCTTT. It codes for CASSPYPQAMNTEAFF.

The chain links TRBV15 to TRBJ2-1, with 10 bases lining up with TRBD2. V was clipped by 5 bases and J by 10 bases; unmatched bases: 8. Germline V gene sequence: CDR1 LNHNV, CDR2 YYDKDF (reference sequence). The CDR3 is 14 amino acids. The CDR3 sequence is CATSATSGLTEQFF. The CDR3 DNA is TGTGCCACCAGCGCGACTAGCGGGTTAACGGAGCAGTTCTTC.

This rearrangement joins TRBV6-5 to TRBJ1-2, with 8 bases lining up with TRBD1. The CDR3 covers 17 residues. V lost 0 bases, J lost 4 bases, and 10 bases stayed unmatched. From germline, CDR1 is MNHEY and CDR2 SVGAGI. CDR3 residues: CASSYSIAGGVGYGYTF. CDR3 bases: TGTGCCAGCAGTTACTCGATTGCAGGGGGCGTTGGCTATGGCTACACCTTC.

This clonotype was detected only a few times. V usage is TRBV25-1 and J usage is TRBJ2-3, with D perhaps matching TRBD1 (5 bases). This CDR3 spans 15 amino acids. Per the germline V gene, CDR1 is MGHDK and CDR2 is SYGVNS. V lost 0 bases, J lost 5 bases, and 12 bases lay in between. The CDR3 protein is CASSEYRGGGDTQYF. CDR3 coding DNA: TGTGCCAGCAGTGAATATAGGGGCGGTGGAGATACGCAGTATTTT.

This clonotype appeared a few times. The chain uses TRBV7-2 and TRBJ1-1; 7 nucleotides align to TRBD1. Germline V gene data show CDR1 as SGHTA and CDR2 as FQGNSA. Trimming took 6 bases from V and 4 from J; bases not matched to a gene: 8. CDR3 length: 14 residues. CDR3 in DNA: TGTGCCAGCAGTGCAGGGGGAGGGGGCACTGAAGCTTTCTTT. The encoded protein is CASSAGGGGTEAFF.

The CDR3 DNA follows: TGCGCCAGCAGCTTTCTATACAGCACAGATACGCAGTATTTT. It codes for CASSFLYSTDTQYF. The chain joins TRBV5-1 to TRBJ2-3; D not certain. The ends were cut back, 2 bases at V and 0 bases at J, with 7 bases in the middle. The CDR3 consists of 14 residues. Germline V lookup: CDR1 SGHRS, CDR2 YFSETQ.

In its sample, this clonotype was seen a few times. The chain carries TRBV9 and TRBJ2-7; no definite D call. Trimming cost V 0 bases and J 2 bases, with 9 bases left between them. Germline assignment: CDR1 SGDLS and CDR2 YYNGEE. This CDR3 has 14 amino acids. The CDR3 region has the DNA TGTGCCAGCAGCGTAGCCCCTTCTACCTACGAGCAGTACTTC. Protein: CASSVAPSTYEQYF.

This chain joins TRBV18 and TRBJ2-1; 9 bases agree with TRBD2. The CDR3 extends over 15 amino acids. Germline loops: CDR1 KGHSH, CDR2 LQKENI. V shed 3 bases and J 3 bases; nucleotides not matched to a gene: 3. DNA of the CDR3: TGTGCCAGCTCACCGTATAGCGGGAGCTACAATGAGCAGTTCTTC. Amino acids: CASSPYSGSYNEQFF.

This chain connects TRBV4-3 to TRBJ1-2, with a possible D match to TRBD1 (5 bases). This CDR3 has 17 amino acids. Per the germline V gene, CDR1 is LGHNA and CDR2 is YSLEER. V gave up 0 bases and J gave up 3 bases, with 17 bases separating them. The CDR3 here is CASSQDWGTGYDYGYTF. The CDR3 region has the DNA TGCGCCAGCAGCCAAGATTGGGGGACCGGATATGACTATGGCTACACCTTC.

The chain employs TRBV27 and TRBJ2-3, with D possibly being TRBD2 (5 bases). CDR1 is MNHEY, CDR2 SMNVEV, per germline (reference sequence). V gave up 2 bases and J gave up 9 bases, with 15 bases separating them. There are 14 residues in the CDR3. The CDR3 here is CASSLDPAGGTQYF. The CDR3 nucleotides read TGTGCCAGCAGTTTAGACCCCGCAGGCGGGACGCAGTATTTT.

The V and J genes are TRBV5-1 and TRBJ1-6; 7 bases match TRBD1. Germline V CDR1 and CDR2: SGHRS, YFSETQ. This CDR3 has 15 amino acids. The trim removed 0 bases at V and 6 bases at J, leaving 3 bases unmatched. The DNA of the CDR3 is TGCGCCAGCAGCTTGGGCGCAGGGGGTAATTCACCCCTCCACTTT. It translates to CASSLGAGGNSPLHF.

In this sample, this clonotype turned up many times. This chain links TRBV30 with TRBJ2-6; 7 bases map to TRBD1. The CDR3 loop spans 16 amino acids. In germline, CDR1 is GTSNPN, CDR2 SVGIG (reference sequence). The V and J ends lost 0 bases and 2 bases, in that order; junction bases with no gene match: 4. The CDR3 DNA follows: TGTGCCTGGAGTGTACTAGGGGGCGCTGGGGCCAACGTCCTGACTTTC. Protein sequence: CAWSVLGGAGANVLTF.

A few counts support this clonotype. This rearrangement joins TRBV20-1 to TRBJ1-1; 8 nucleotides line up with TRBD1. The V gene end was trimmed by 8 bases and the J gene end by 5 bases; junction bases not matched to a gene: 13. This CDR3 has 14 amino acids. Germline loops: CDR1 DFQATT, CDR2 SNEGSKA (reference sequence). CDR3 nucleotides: TGCAGTTCTAAGTACGGGACAGGCACGACTGAAGCTTTCTTT. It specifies CSSKYGTGTTEAFF.

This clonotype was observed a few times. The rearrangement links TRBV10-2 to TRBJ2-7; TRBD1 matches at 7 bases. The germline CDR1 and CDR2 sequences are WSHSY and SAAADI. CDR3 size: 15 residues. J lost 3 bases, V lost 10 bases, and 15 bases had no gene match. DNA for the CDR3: TGCGCCACCAAACTATCCGGGACAGCCTTCTACGAGCAGTACTTC. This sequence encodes CATKLSGTAFYEQYF.

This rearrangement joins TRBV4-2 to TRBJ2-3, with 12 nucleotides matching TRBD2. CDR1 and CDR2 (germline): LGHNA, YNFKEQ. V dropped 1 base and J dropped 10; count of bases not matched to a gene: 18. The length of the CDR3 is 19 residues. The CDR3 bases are TGTGCCAGCAGCCAAGCGGGCAATCTAGCGGGAGGGTCGAGCGGATCGCAGTATTTT. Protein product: CASSQAGNLAGGSSGSQYF.

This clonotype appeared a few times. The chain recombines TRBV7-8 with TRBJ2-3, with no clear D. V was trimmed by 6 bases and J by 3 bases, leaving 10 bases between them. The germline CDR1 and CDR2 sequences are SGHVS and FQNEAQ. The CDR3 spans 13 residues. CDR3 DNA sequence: TGTGCCAGCAGGCTGCAGAGGACAGATACGCAGTATTTT. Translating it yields CASRLQRTDTQYF.

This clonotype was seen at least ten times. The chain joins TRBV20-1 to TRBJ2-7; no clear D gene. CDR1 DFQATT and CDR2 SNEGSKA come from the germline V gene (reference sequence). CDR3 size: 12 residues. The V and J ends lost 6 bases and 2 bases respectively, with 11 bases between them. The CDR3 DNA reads TGCAGTGCCCCGGACGGGCCCTACGAGCAGTACTTC. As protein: CSAPDGPYEQYF.

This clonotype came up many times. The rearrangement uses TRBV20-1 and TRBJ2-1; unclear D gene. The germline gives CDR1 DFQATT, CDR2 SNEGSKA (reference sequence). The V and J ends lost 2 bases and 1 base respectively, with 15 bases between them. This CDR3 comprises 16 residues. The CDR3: CSARPRTRRSYNEQFF. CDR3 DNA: TGCAGTGCTAGACCAAGGACCCGTAGATCCTACAATGAGCAGTTCTTC.